The present T cell receptor beta chain was sequenced within a study of cytomegalovirus exposure and HLA in healthy donors listed by TCRdb under 2017. Broadly, across the study: According to an earlier analysis of 587 of the donors, some 170 million T cells yielded 100 million or so unique TCR beta sequences and approximately 280 Gb of sequence data. Rather than drawing on any new phenotypic data, the later analysis identified candidate immune exposures from TCR beta sequences and the way those sequences occurred across donors. High-throughput TCR immunosequencing, statistical association of individual TCRs with disease status, and machine learning were combined to predict cytomegalovirus infection status. Donor age, sex, ethnicity and CMV serostatus were collected together with the repertoire data. Because of strong linkage in the cohort, four or five DR-DQ haplotypes were treated as single units for association and clustering. In addition to the first cohort of 650 to 750 subjects, a separate validation cohort of approximately 130 different subjects was used. HLA typing covered class I and class II loci at four-digit resolution. An early release covering 550 to 650 HLA-typed donors comprised about 290 gigabases of sequencing data and roughly 86 million unique TCR sequences. The genetic ancestry cluster associated with self-reported Caucasian donors included 81% of the 398 genotyped donors. Among some 410 genotyped donors of the cohort, an average of 235,054 unique TCR beta nucleotide sequences were sequenced per donor, about a sixth of them non-productive. The study was designed to test whether signatures of past pathogen exposure could be identified by cataloging public T cell receptors. The study used immunosequencing to profile the T cell repertoires of 600 to 850 subjects and linked those repertoires to cytomegalovirus serostatus. A later genetic analysis took genome-wide SNP genotypes for about 55% of the 666 donors and used that subset as a discovery cohort. Every discovery cohort repertoire had been produced on one sequencing platform. To study patterns of TCR occurrence, a later analysis re-analyzed previously published TCR beta repertoires from around 670 donors and added high-resolution HLA genotyping. To decide whether each TCR beta V gene segment behaved as functional or pseudogenic, an earlier analysis of some 600 of the donors relied on high-throughput TCR beta sequencing. The number of donors typed differed by locus, with roughly 629-640 for A, B, C, DRB1 and DQB1, roughly 550 for DQA1, 600 to 610 for DPA1, and 400 to 490 for DPB1.

The cohort comprised fewer than 750 healthy bone marrow donors. All cohort members were sampled while nominally healthy, although unrecorded immune exposures were likely present. CMV serostatus was positive for 250 to 300 and negative for about 50% of the roughly 670 cohort members, and was not recorded for this donor. Every donor gave a peripheral blood sample, and the peripheral blood mononuclear cells from that sample were used for TCR beta sequencing. Genomic DNA was extracted from the blood cell samples with the Qiagen DNeasy Blood Extraction Kit. Library method: the immunoSEQ multiplex PCR assay. The multiplex PCR relied on a mix of 60 forward primers for TCR Vbeta segments and 13 reverse primers for TCR Jbeta segments. The CDR3 region of rearranged TCR beta genes was amplified from genomic DNA with a multiplex PCR assay. The Illumina HiSeq System was used to sequence the amplified TCR beta libraries as 87-base-pair reads. The original methods were these. A later analysis tallied around 82 million unique TCR beta chains across the 600 to 700 repertoires, and about 10 million of those chains were shared by two or more donors. A nearest-neighbor algorithm error-corrected the raw reads and collapsed the reads into unique sequences, merging closely related sequences to remove PCR and sequencing errors. Alignment of CDR3 sequences to IMGT reference sequences was used to assign V, D and J gene segments. Each retained sequence needed at least a six-nucleotide match to both a V gene segment and a J gene segment. Rearrangements were classified as productive when the CDR3 lacked stop codons and remained in frame with V and J, and all other rearrangements were classified as non-productive. CDR3 was defined by IMGT convention, running from the second conserved V-encoded cysteine to the conserved J-encoded phenylalanine. The earlier analysis of more than 450 of the donors excluded sequences that lacked an unambiguous match to a single V gene segment. An earlier analysis of approximately 590 of the donors classified V segments as functional when productive rearrangements were above 56.7% and as segregating when the standard deviation between donors was above 5%. A statistical classification framework was developed to diagnose cytomegalovirus status using the catalog of TCR beta chain sequences. In a later analysis, V and J genes were assigned by comparing TCR nucleotide sequences against IMGT/GENE-DB human TR gene sequences. Using the TCRdist pipeline, a later analysis assigned CDR3 sequences along with most-parsimonious VDJ recombination scenarios. A later analysis defined each TCR beta chain by its CDR3 amino acid sequence plus V-gene family, and excluded reads lacking a unique V-gene family. As a way to deal with suspected cross-contamination and a sequencing artifact, a later analysis dropped 592 nucleotide sequences that were highly shared and had low generation probability. In a later analysis, a clonal expansion index was calculated for each public chain from normalized within-repertoire ranks of inferred template counts. Generation probabilities in a later analysis came from a VDJ recombination model fitted to out-of-frame rearrangements, and those results were checked against IGoR. In a later analysis, TCR-TCR, TCR-HLA and TCR-CMV co-occurrence was scored with hypergeometric tests, and a repertoire-size bias correction was applied to TCR pairs. A later analysis estimated false discovery rates by permuting HLA or CMV assignments 20 times. In a later analysis, co-occurring TCRs were grouped with DBSCAN, and TCRdist sequence similarity was added when clustering was performed within HLA-allele-positive subsets. Co-occurrence clustering excluded repertoires with fewer than 30,000 or more than 120,000 public chains, plus five with anomalous nucleotide sharing. TCRdb re-hosts the immuneACCESS table, in-frame sequences only. Its copies lack some clones; in the studies checked, an unresolved V gene accounts for under half of them, and the cause for the rest is not known. D and trimming were read from the DNA, whereas the V and J calls and clone size are those reported in that table. The sample table contains some 130,000 clones; only one count was recorded for around 80% of them. The top ten clonotypes cover about 4.9% of the sample.

The study at large found these results: When HLA alleles, especially DR and DQ, strongly co-occurred, TCR associations were difficult to assign to individual alleles. Correlated functional status among segregating V segments might reflect linkage disequilibrium, but an unknown experimental factor could not be ruled out. A cluster of highly shared sequence variants was judged likely to be a technical artifact of the sequencing pipeline. Because HLA typing was unavailable for some donors at each locus, only the typed subset was used in association tests. In vitro tests confirmed that three of the cytomegalovirus-associated TCR beta chains recognize cytomegalovirus antigens. While some public TCRs were present in many individuals, most TCR sequences turned up only very rarely across donors. An association between a missense DCLRE1C variant and V-gene and J-gene trimming of TCR beta chains was found in a later genetic analysis and replicated in an independent cohort. An earlier analysis of some 590 of the donors showed that most TCR beta V segments appeared in productive rearrangements either about 87% or about 30% of the time, which broadly matched IMGT annotations. According to a later analysis, most CMV-associated TCR beta chains appeared to be HLA-restricted, and the HLA associations seemed to be driven largely by CMV exposure. Compared with equally common non-associated chains, HLA-associated TCR beta chains in a later analysis were more clonally expanded and had lower generation probabilities. Specific HLA alleles were associated with some 15,000 TCR beta sequences at a false discovery rate of 0.05 in a later analysis. According to a later analysis, parvovirus B19, influenza, CMV and Epstein-Barr virus appeared linked to several top co-occurrence clusters. According to a later analysis, TCR association rates differed among HLA loci, with DRB1 alleles showing the most associated TCRs and HLA-C alleles showing the fewest. The study gave a list of 150 to 200 TCR beta chains associated with cytomegalovirus. A further reported finding was that TCR beta sequences accurately predicted the HLA-A and HLA-B alleles for most subjects in the first cohort. Cytomegalovirus status was reported to be diagnosed by the classifier with high specificity and sensitivity in both the original and validation cohorts. According to a later genetic analysis, donors in an Asian-associated ancestry cluster had fewer N-insertions in productive TCRs than the approximately 630-donor mean. The cohort was sequenced for TCR beta chains only, and without alpha or paired-chain data the features that could be detected were limited. Over 15 rarely observed V segments, including chromosome 9 orphons, were excluded from the earlier analysis of several hundred of the donors because counts were too low. The authors suggested that the approach could potentially be generalized to other disease states and immunological phenotypes. Roughly uniform sequencing depth across donors was assumed in presence/absence analyses, although this assumption may not hold. CMV serostatus was the only immune exposure information available for the cohort.

This clone was seen only a few times. Its antigen target is currently unknown. Base qualities are missing; no much larger clone stands one base away. The sequenced sample consisted of PBMCs. This clonotype was obtained from a man aged 25 to 45 in good health.

The CDR3 region reads CASALEDSGANVLTF. The nucleotides are TGTGCCAGCGCACTCGAGGACTCTGGGGCCAACGTCCTGACTTTC. The chain is encoded by TRBV5-4 joined to TRBJ2-6, with no D gene named confidently. V drops 7 bases and J drops 0 bases, leaving 11 bases in between. Including cysteine and phenylalanine, the CDR3 has 15 amino acids. Only CDR3 DNA remains: 45 bases, in frame from the first base. Via the germline V gene (reference sequence), CDR1 is SGHNT and CDR2 YYREEE.